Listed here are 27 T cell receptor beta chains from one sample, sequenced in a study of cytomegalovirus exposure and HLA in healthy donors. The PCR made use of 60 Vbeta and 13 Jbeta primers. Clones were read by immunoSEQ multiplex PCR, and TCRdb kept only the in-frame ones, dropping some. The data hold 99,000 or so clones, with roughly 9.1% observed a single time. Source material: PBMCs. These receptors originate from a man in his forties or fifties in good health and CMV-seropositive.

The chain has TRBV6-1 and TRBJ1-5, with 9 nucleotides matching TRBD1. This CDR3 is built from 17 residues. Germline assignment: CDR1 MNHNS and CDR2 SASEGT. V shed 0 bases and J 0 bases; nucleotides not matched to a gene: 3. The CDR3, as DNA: TGTGCCAGCAGTGAAGCCGACAGGGGGACTAGCAATCAGCCCCAGCATTTT. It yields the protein CASSEADRGTSNQPQHF.

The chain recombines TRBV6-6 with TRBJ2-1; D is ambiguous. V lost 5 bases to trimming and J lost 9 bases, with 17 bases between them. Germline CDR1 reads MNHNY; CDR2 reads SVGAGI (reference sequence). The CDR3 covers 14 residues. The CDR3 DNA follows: TGTGCCAGCAGTCGCGCGGTCCCACCGGGTGAGCAGTTCTTC. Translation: CASSRAVPPGEQFF.

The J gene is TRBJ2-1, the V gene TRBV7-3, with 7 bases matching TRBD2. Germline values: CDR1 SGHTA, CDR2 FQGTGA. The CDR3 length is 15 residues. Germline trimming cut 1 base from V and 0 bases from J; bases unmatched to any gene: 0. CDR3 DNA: TGTGCCAGCAGCTTAATAGCGGGCTCCTACAATGAGCAGTTCTTC. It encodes CASSLIAGSYNEQFF.

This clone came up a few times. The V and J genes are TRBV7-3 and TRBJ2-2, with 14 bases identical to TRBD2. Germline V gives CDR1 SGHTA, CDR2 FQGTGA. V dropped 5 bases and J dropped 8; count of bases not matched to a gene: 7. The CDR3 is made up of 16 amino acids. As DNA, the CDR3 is TGTGCCAGCAGCCCGACGGGGACTAGCGGGAGTGGGGAGCTGTTTTTT. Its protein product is CASSPTGTSGSGELFF.

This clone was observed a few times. Here the CDR3 DNA reads TGTGCCAGCGGGGGGTCTGGGGCCAACGTCCTGACTTTC. It codes for CASGGSGANVLTF. The V call is TRBV7-3, the J call TRBJ2-6; maybe TRBD2 (6 bases). Germline CDR1 is SGHTA and CDR2 is FQGTGA. This CDR3 contains 13 residues. The germline V and J ends were trimmed by 8 bases and 1 base, with 6 bases remaining between them.

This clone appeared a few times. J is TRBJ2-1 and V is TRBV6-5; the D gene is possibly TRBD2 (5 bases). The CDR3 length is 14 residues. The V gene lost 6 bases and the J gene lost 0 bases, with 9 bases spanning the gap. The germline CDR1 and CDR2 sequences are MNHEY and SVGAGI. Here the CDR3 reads CASSMGSSYNEQFF. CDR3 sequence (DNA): TGTGCCAGCAGCATGGGGAGCTCCTACAATGAGCAGTTCTTC.

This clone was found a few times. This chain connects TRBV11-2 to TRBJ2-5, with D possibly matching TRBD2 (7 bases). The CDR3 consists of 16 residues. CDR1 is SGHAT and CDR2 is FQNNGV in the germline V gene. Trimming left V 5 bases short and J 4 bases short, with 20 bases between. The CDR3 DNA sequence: TGTGCCAGCAGCACCGGGGGTGGGGGGGCAGGAGAGACCCAGTACTTC. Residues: CASSTGGGGAGETQYF.

The CDR3 spells CASSSLQGLYNEQFF. The DNA for the CDR3 is TGTGCCAGCAGTTCTCTACAGGGGCTGTACAATGAGCAGTTCTTC. V gene TRBV14 combines with J gene TRBJ2-1; 7 bases are a match to TRBD1. The J segment lost 4 bases and the V segment lost 6 bases, leaving 9 bases of the junction unmatched. The germline CDR1 and CDR2 sequences are SGHDN and FVKESK. The CDR3 is 15 residues long.

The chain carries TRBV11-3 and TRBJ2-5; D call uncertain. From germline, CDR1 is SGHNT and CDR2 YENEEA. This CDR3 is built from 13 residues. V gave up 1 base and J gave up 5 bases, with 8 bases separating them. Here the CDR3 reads CASSLGVAETQYF. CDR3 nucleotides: TGTGCCAGCAGCTTAGGAGTCGCTGAGACCCAGTACTTC.

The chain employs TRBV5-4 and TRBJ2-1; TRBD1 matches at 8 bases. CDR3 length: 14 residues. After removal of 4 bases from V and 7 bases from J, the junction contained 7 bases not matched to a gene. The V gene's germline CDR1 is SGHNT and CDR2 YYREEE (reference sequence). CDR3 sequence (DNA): TGTGCCAGCAGCACAGGACAGGGTTGGAATGAGCAGTTCTTC. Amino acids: CASSTGQGWNEQFF.

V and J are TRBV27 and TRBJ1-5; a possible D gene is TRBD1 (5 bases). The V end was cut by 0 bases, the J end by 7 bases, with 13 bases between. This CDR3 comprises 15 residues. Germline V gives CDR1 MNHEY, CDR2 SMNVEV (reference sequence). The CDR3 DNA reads TGTGCCAGCAGTTTATCGGGGCAGGGTGGCCAGCCCCAGCATTTT. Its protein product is CASSLSGQGGQPQHF.

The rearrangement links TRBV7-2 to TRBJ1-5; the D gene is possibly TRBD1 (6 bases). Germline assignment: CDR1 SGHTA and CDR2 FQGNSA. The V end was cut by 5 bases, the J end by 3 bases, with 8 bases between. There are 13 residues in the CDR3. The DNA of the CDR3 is TGTGCCAGCAGCGGGGACAACAATCAGCCCCAGCATTTT. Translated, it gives CASSGDNNQPQHF.

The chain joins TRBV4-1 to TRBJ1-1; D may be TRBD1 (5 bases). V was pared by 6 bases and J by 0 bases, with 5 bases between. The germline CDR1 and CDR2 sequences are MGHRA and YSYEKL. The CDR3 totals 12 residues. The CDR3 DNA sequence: TGCGCCAGCAGGACAGTGAACACTGAAGCTTTCTTT. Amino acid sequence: CASRTVNTEAFF.

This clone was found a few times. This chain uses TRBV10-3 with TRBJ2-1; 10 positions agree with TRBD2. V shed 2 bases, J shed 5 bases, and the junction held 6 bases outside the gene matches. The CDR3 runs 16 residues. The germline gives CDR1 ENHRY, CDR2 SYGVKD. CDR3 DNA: TGTGCCATCAGTGAGCCGGGAAGCGGGAGGGACAATGAGCAGTTCTTC. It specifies CAISEPGSGRDNEQFF.

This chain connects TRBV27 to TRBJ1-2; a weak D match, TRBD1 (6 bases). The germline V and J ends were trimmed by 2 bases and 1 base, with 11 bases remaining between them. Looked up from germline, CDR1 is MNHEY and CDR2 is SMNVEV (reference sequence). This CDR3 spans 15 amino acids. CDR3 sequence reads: CASSLNGQLNYGYTF. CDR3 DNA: TGTGCCAGCAGTTTAAATGGACAGCTTAACTATGGCTACACCTTC.

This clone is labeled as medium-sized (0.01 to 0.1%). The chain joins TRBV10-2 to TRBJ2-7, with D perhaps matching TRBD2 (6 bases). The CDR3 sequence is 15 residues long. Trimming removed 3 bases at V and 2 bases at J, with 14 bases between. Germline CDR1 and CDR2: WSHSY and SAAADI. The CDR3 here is CASSESEEGPYEQYF. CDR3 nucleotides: TGCGCCAGCAGTGAAAGTGAGGAGGGCCCCTACGAGCAGTACTTC.

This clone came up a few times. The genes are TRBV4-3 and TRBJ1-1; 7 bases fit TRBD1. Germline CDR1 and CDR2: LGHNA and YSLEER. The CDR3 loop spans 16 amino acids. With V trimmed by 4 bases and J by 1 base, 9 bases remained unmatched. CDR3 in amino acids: CASSLLPGTENTEAFF. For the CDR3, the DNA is TGCGCCAGCAGCCTACTACCCGGGACAGAGAACACTGAAGCTTTCTTT.

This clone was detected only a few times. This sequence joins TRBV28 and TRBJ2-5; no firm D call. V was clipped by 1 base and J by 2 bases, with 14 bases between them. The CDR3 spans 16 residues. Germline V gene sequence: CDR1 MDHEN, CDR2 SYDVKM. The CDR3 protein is CASSLYSTARQETQYF. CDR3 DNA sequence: TGTGCCAGCAGTTTATACTCCACGGCTAGGCAAGAGACCCAGTACTTC.

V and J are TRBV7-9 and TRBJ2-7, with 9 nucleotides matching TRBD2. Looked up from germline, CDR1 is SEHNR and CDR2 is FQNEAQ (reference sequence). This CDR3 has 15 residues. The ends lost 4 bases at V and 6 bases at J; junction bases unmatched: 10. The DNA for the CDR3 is TGTGCCAGCAGCTCATACTTGGGACTAGCCGGCGAGCAGTACTTC. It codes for CASSSYLGLAGEQYF.

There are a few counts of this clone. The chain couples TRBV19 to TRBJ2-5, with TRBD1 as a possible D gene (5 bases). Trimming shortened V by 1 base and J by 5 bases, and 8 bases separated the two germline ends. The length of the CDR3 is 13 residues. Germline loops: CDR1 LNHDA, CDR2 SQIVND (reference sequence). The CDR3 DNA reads TGTGCCAGTAGTATAGTACCAGGGGAGACCCAGTACTTC. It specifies CASSIVPGETQYF.

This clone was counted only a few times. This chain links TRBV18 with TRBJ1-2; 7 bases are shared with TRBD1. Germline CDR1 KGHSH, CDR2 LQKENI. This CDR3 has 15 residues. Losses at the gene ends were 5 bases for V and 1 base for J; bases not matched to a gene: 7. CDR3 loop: CASSTGQLFNYGYTF. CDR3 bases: TGTGCCAGCTCAACGGGACAGCTTTTTAACTATGGCTACACCTTC.

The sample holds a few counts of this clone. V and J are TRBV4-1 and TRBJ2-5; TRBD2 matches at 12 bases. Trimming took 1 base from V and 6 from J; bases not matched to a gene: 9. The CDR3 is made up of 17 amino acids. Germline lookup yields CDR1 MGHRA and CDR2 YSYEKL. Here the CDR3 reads CASSQVLRTSGNKTQYF. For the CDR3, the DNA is TGCGCCAGCAGCCAAGTTTTACGGACTAGCGGGAACAAGACCCAGTACTTC.

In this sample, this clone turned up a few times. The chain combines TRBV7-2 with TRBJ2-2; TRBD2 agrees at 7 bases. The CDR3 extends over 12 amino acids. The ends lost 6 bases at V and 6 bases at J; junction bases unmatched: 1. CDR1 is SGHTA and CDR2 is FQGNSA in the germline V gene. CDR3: CASSAGAGELFF. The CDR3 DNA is TGTGCCAGCAGTGCGGGAGCCGGGGAGCTGTTTTTT.

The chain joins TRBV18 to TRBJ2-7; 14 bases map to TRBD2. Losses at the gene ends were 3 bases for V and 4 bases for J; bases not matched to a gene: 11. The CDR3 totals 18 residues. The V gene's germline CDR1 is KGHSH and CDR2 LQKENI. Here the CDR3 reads CASSPLGTSGRSRYEQYF. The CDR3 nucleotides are TGTGCCAGCTCACCCCTCGGGACTAGCGGGAGAAGTAGGTACGAGCAGTACTTC.

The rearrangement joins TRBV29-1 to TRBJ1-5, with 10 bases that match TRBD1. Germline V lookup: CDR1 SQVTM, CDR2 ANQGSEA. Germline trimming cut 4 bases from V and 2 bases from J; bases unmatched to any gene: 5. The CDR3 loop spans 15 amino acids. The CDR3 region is CSVGAGTGGNQPQHF. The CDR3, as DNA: TGCAGCGTTGGAGCCGGGACAGGGGGCAATCAGCCCCAGCATTTT.

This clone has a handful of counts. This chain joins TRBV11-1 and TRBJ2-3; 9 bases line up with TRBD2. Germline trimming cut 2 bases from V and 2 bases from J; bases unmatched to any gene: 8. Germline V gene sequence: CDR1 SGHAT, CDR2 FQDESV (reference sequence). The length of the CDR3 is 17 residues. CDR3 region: CASSLQPTSGPTDTQYF. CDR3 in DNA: TGTGCCAGCAGCTTACAACCGACTAGCGGCCCCACAGATACGCAGTATTTT.

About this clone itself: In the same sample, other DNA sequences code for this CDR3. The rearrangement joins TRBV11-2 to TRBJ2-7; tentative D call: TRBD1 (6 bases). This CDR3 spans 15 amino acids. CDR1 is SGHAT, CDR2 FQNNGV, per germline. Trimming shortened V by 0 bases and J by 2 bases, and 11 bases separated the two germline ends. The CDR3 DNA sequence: TGTGCCAGCAGCTTAGACAGGGGCGGAACCTACGAGCAGTACTTC. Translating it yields CASSLDRGGTYEQYF.